The 32 T cell receptor beta chains listed next were all sequenced from one sample in a study of T cells expressing NK-cell markers. TCRdb reprocessed the 5' RACE reads and keeps a single row for each CDR3 protein, giving no DNA. This table lists roughly 390,000 distinct CDR3 sequences. The sequenced sample consisted of blood T cells: a sorted CD56 or NKG2C T cell subset, CD4+ or CD8+ T cells, or bulk PBMC T cells (not recorded which). All receptors come from a woman between 45 and 60 years old in good health.

The V gene is TRBV25-1, the J gene TRBJ2-1; there is no DNA to check the TCRdb D call of TRBD2. The CDR3 loop spans 14 amino acids. Germline CDR1 reads MGHDK; CDR2 reads SYGVNS. The CDR3 is CASSGGQRYNEQFF.

The chain's CDR3 is CASSVLGNTQYF. The rearrangement joins TRBV5-1 to TRBJ2-3; the TRBD2 assignment by TCRdb is unverifiable without DNA. Germline CDR1 and CDR2: SGHRS and YFSETQ. The CDR3 extends over 12 amino acids.

The rearrangement uses TRBV27 and TRBJ2-5; TCRdb proposes TRBD1, but this gene call is untestable without DNA. Looked up from germline, CDR1 is MNHEY and CDR2 is SMNVEV (reference sequence). The CDR3 totals 15 residues. CDR3 protein: CASGPLRHYQETQYF.

V gene TRBV12-3 or TRBV12-4 combines with J gene TRBJ2-1; the D call from TCRdb, TRBD2, cannot be confirmed without DNA. The CDR3 spans 12 residues. CDR3 sequence: CASRIVAGKQFF.

This chain joins TRBV5-4 and TRBJ2-4; absent DNA, TCRdb's TRBD1 call cannot be checked. CDR3 length: 16 amino acids. The germline CDR1 and CDR2 sequences are SGHNT and YYREEE (reference sequence). CDR3 loop: CASTDDGGRERNIQYF.

V and J are TRBV14 and TRBJ2-2; there is no DNA to check the TCRdb D call of TRBD2. This CDR3 comprises 17 residues. Germline CDR1 is SGHDN and CDR2 is FVKESK. The CDR3 loop reads CASSQLAGDLYTGELFF.

The chain links TRBV5-6 to TRBJ2-7. CDR1 is SGHDT, CDR2 YYEEEE, per germline. The CDR3 is made up of 13 amino acids. The CDR3 sequence is CASIQEGAHEQYF.

The CDR3 reads CASSEVLAGGRDEQFF. The chain combines TRBV6-4 with TRBJ2-1; TCRdb indicates TRBD2, and absent DNA this call remains unverified. Germline V CDR1 and CDR2: MRHNA, SNTAGT. The CDR3 length is 16 residues.

The gene calls are TRBV19 and TRBJ2-1; the D call from TCRdb, TRBD2, cannot be confirmed without DNA. This CDR3 is built from 15 residues. The germline gives CDR1 LNHDA, CDR2 SQIVND (reference sequence). The CDR3 here is CASRLLAGANNEQFF.

The chain's CDR3 is CASSLTQSLNEQFF. The chain has TRBV5-1 and TRBJ2-1. This CDR3 region has 14 residues. Germline V gene data show CDR1 as SGHRS and CDR2 as YFSETQ.

The chain employs TRBV29-1 and TRBJ2-3; without DNA, the TCRdb call of TRBD2 cannot be checked. Germline lookup yields CDR1 SQVTM and CDR2 ANQGSEA. The CDR3 consists of 14 residues. This CDR3 reads CSAQRTSSTDTQYF.

The chain combines TRBV20-1 with TRBJ2-3; TCRdb's D call, TRBD1, is unchecked because there is no DNA. The CDR3 totals 13 residues. Germline V gene data show CDR1 as DFQATT and CDR2 as SNEGSKA (reference sequence). CDR3 protein: CSVPGQTTDTQYF.

The rearrangement links TRBV7-2 to TRBJ2-1; checking the TCRdb D call of TRBD1 is not possible without DNA. The germline CDR1 and CDR2 sequences are SGHTA and FQGNSA. CDR3 length: 13 residues. CDR3 sequence reads: CASSHGSGGEQFF.

The rearrangement links TRBV18 to TRBJ1-4; the D call of TRBD1 rests on TCRdb alone, since no DNA is present to check it. This CDR3 is built from 14 residues. Germline V CDR1 and CDR2: KGHSH, LQKENI. CDR3 loop: CASSPDIGNEKLFF.

The CDR3 region is CASSPRFETQYF. The chain combines TRBV13 with TRBJ2-5. The CDR3 loop spans 12 amino acids. CDR1 is PRHDT and CDR2 is FYEKMQ in the germline V gene (reference sequence). Drawing the rest from reference TRBV13 and TRBJ2-5, the complete variable domain is AAGVIQSPRHLIKEKRETATLKCYPIPRHDTVYWYQQGPGQDPQFLISFYEKMQSDKGSIPDRFSAQQFSDYHSELNMSSLELGDSALYFCASSPRFETQYFGPGTRLLVL.

The gene calls are TRBV7-2 and TRBJ2-3; the D call of TRBD2 rests on TCRdb alone, since no DNA is present to check it. The CDR3 is 16 residues long. CDR1 is SGHTA and CDR2 is FQGNSA in the germline V gene. The CDR3 region is CASSLQAGVVPDTQYF.

The chain recombines TRBV6-4 with TRBJ2-1; TCRdb's D call of TRBD1 is untestable without DNA. The germline V gene encodes CDR1 MRHNA and CDR2 SNTAGT. CDR3 length: 16 amino acids. The CDR3: CASSDSGTGDYNEQFF.

The rearrangement joins TRBV12-3 or TRBV12-4 to TRBJ1-2; no DNA is available, so the TRBD1 call from TCRdb remains unchecked. CDR3 length equals 12 residues. The CDR3 reads CASGTGTGGYTF.

This chain uses TRBV7-9 with TRBJ2-7; checking the TCRdb D call of TRBD1 is not possible without DNA. The CDR3 has 17 residues. CDR1 SEHNR and CDR2 FQNEAQ come from the germline V gene (reference sequence). This chain's CDR3 is CASSSRAGQGDPYEQYF. The full variable domain, its missing parts supplied by reference TRBV7-9 and TRBJ2-7, is DTGVSQNPRHKITKRGQNVTFRCDPISEHNRLYWYRQTLGQGPEFLTYFQNEAQLEKSRLLSDRFSAERPKGSFSTLEIQRTEQGDSAMYLCASSSRAGQGDPYEQYFGPGTRLTVT.

This chain links TRBV7-6 with TRBJ2-3; TCRdb picks TRBD2, but there is no DNA to check that call. Germline V gene sequence: CDR1 SGHVS, CDR2 FNYEAQ. This CDR3 region has 16 residues. The CDR3: CASSVGLAGGGATQYF.

This sequence joins TRBV2 and TRBJ1-5. The CDR3 contains 12 residues. Germline CDR1 is SNHLY and CDR2 is FYNNEI. CDR3 loop: CASSEEEVPQHF.

This chain joins TRBV18 and TRBJ1-2; TCRdb selects TRBD1, and the lack of DNA leaves this call unchecked. CDR1 is KGHSH and CDR2 is LQKENI in the germline V gene. CDR3 length equals 14 residues. CDR3 protein: CASSPPSDRGGYTF.

The chain carries TRBV3-1 and TRBJ2-3. The CDR3 contains 15 residues. In germline, CDR1 is LGHDT, CDR2 YNNKEL (reference sequence). The CDR3 sequence is CASSQGRNRLDTQYF.

CDR3 sequence: CASSLALADTQYF. This sequence joins TRBV7-2 and TRBJ2-3. The CDR3 runs 13 residues. Germline CDR1 reads SGHTA; CDR2 reads FQGNSA.

The chain couples TRBV6-6 to TRBJ2-7; the D gene TCRdb calls, TRBD1, cannot be checked with no DNA. Per the germline V gene, CDR1 is MNHNY and CDR2 is SVGAGI (reference sequence). The CDR3 covers 13 residues. The CDR3 sequence: CANGTGGNYEQYF.

The chain links TRBV7-2 to TRBJ2-1. The CDR3 consists of 14 residues. Looked up from germline, CDR1 is SGHTA and CDR2 is FQGNSA. CDR3 in amino acids: CASSLTGIVSEQFF. Full variable domain (missing parts from reference TRBV7-2 and TRBJ2-1): GAGVSQSPSNKVTEKGKDVELRCDPISGHTALYWYRQSLGQGLEFLIYFQGNSAPDKSGLPSDRFSAERTGGSVSTLTIQRTQQEDSAVYLCASSLTGIVSEQFFGPGTRLTVL.

This chain connects TRBV20-1 to TRBJ2-3. Germline CDR1 and CDR2: DFQATT and SNEGSKA (reference sequence). The CDR3 is 16 amino acids. CDR3 sequence reads: CSEILATGRPTDTQYF.

The chain has TRBV30 and TRBJ2-6. CDR3 length: 15 amino acids. Germline assignment: CDR1 GTSNPN and CDR2 SVGIG (reference sequence). CDR3: CAWSYGATGANVLTF.

The chain employs TRBV5-6 and TRBJ1-1; TCRdb proposes TRBD1, but this gene call is untestable without DNA. The CDR3 extends over 14 amino acids. Germline V lookup: CDR1 SGHDT, CDR2 YYEEEE. CDR3: CASSPRSIRGEAFF.

V gene TRBV29-1 combines with J gene TRBJ2-7. Germline V gene sequence: CDR1 SQVTM, CDR2 ANQGSEA. The CDR3 has 12 amino acids. CDR3 protein: CSVEGSSYEQYF.

The V gene is TRBV25-1, the J gene TRBJ2-2; without DNA, the TCRdb call of TRBD2 cannot be checked. CDR3 length: 15 residues. From germline, CDR1 is MGHDK and CDR2 SYGVNS. The CDR3 sequence: CASSESSGSLGELFF.

The chain links TRBV12-3 or TRBV12-4 to TRBJ2-1; without DNA, the TCRdb call of TRBD2 cannot be checked. The CDR3 is made up of 16 amino acids. CDR3 sequence: CASSLAEGLSYNEQFF.